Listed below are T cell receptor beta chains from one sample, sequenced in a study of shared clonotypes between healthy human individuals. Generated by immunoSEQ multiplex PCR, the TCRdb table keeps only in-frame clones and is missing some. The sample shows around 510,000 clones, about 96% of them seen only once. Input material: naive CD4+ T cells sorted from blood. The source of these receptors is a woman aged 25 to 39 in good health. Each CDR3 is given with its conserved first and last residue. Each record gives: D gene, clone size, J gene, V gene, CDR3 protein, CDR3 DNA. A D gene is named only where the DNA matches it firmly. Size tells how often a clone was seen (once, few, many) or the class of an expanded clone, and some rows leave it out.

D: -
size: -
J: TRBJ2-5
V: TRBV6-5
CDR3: CASSEGAGRLQTQYF
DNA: TGTGCCAGCAGCGAGGGGGCCGGGAGGCTCCAGACCCAGTACTTC

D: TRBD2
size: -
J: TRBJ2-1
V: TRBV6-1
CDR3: CASRRAGVLYNEQFF
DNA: TGTGCCAGCAGAAGAGCGGGAGTCCTCTACAATGAGCAGTTCTTC

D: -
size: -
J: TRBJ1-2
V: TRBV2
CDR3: CASSPGALYGYTF
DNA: TGTGCCAGCTCTCCAGGGGCTCTCTATGGCTACACCTTC

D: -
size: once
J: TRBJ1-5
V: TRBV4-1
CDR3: CASSQAGVAVNQPQHF
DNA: TGCGCCAGCAGCCAAGCCGGGGTGGCGGTAAATCAGCCCCAGCATTTT

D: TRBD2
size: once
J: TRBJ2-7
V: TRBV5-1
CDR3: CASSFSVSSGRAYSYEQYF
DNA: TGCGCCAGCAGCTTTTCTGTTTCTAGCGGGAGGGCCTATTCTTACGAGCAGTACTTC

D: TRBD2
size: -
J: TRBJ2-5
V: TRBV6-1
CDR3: CASSESGRNVKTQYF
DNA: TGTGCCAGCAGTGAAAGCGGGAGGAACGTTAAGACCCAGTACTTC

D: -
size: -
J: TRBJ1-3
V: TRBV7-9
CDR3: CASSFYPDSGNTIYF
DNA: TGTGCCAGCAGCTTTTACCCGGACTCTGGAAACACCATATATTTT

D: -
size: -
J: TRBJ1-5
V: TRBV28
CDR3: CASSFAVYQPQHF
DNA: TGTGCCAGCAGTTTCGCGGTTTATCAGCCCCAGCATTTT

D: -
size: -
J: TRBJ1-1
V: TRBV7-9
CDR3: CASSSRLKAFF
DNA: TGTGCCAGCAGCTCCCGGCTAAAAGCTTTCTTT

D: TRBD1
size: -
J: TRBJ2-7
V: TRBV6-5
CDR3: CARGQGGEQYF
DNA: TGTGCCAGGGGACAGGGCGGCGAGCAGTACTTC

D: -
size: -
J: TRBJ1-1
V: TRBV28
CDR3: CASSSQENTEAFF
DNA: TGTGCCAGCAGTTCACAGGAGAACACTGAAGCTTTCTTT

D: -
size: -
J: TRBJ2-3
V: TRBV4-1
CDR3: CASSLSPTGTDTQYF
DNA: TGCGCCAGCAGCCTTAGCCCGACAGGCACAGATACGCAGTATTTT

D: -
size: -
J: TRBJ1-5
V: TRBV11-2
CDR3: CASSRSLIGNQPQHF
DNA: TGTGCCAGCAGCCGCAGTCTGATAGGCAATCAGCCCCAGCATTTT

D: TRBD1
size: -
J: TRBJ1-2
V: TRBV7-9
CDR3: CASSLGQGNYGYTF
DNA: TGTGCCAGCAGCTTAGGACAGGGGAACTATGGCTACACCTTC

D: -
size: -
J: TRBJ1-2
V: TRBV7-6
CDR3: CASSLIPPRRGEVRYGYTF
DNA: TGTGCCAGCAGTCTCATTCCCCCGAGACGAGGGGAAGTCAGATATGGCTACACCTTC

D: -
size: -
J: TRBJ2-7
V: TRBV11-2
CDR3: CASSTLGHGAYEQYF
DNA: TGTGCCAGCAGCACGTTGGGACACGGAGCCTACGAGCAGTACTTC

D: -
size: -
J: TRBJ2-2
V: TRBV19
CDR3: CASSIRPSTGTGELFF
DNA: TGTGCCAGTAGTATCAGGCCTTCGACGGGGACCGGGGAGCTGTTTTTT

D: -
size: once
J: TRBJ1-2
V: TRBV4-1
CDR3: CASSQDPTGLYGYTF
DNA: TGCGCCAGCAGCCAAGACCCGACGGGACTCTATGGCTACACCTTC

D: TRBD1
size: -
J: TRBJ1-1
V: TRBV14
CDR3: CASSHGLQGATEAFF
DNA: TGTGCCAGCAGCCACGGGCTCCAGGGGGCCACTGAAGCTTTCTTT

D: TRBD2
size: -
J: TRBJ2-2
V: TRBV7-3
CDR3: CASSLAGVFTGELFF
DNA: TGTGCCAGCAGCTTGGCGGGAGTTTTCACCGGGGAGCTGTTTTTT

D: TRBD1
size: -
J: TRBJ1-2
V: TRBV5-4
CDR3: CASRPTGALRYGYTF
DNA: TGTGCCAGCAGGCCAACAGGGGCCTTGCGCTATGGCTACACCTTC

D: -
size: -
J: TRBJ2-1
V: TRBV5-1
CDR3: CASSLGGISYNEQFF
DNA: TGCGCCAGCAGCTTGGGGGGAATCTCCTACAATGAGCAGTTCTTC

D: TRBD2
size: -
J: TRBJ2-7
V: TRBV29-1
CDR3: CSVGGLASSYEQYF
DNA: TGCAGCGTTGGTGGACTAGCGTCAAGCTACGAGCAGTACTTC

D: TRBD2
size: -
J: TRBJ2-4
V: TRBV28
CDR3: CASSLSSSGDIQYF
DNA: TGTGCCAGCAGTTTAAGTTCTAGCGGCGACATTCAGTACTTC

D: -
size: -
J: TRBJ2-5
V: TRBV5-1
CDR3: CASSSTGTPAQYF
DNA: TGCGCCAGCAGCTCCACAGGGACCCCGGCCCAGTACTTC

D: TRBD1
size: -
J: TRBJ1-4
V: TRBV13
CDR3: CASTTGGGSEKLFF
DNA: TGTGCCAGCACCACGGGAGGGGGCAGTGAAAAACTGTTTTTT

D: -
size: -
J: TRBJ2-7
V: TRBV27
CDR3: CASRRVGSYEQYF
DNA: TGTGCCAGCCGTCGGGTGGGCTCCTACGAGCAGTACTTC

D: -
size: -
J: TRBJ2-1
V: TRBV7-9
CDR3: CASSLGNSYNEQFF
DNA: TGTGCCAGCAGCTTAGGCAATTCCTACAATGAGCAGTTCTTC

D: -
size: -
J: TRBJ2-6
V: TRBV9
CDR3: CASSVAEPLSGANVLTF
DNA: TGTGCCAGCAGCGTAGCGGAGCCACTCTCTGGGGCCAACGTCCTGACTTTC

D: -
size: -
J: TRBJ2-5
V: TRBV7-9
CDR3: CASSLWQEKETQYF
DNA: TGTGCCAGCAGCTTATGGCAGGAGAAAGAGACCCAGTACTTC

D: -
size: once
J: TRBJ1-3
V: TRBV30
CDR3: CAWRLGSGNTIYF
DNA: TGTGCCTGGAGACTGGGCTCTGGAAACACCATATATTTT

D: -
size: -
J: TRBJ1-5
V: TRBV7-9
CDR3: CASSIGNQPQHF
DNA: TGTGCCAGCAGTATTGGGAATCAGCCCCAGCATTTT

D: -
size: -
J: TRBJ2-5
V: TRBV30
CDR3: CAWKGTLRETQYF
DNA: TGTGCCTGGAAAGGGACTTTACGAGAGACCCAGTACTTC

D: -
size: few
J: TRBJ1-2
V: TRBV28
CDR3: CASSLRLRYGYTF
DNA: TGTGCCAGCAGTTTGAGGCTTAGGTATGGCTACACCTTC

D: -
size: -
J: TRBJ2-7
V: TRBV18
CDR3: CASSTKLVGEQYF
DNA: TGTGCCAGCTCAACCAAACTAGTAGGAGAGCAGTACTTC

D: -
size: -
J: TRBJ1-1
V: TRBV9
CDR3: CASSPLGVYTEAFF
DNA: TGTGCCAGCAGCCCCCTCGGAGTCTACACTGAAGCTTTCTTT

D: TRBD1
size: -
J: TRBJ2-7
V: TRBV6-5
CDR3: CASSLDRAEQYF
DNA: TGTGCCAGCAGCCTAGACAGGGCCGAGCAGTACTTC

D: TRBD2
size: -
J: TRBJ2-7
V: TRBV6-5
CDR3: CASSPLSGAAYEQYF
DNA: TGTGCCAGCAGTCCCCTGAGCGGGGCCGCCTACGAGCAGTACTTC

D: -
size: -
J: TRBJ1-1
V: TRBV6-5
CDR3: CASSYHSTGNTEAFF
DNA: TGTGCCAGCAGTTACCACTCGACAGGGAACACTGAAGCTTTCTTT